These T cell receptor beta chains were read from a single sample in a study of T cells in narcolepsy. This table comes from immunoSEQ multiplex PCR, and its TCRdb copy is limited to in-frame clones, with some not included. The sample records tens of thousands of clones, about nine tenths being singletons. Specimen: CD45RA- memory CD4+ T cells from PBMCs. Every receptor here comes from a human donor with narcolepsy. CDR3s include the opening cysteine and the closing phenylalanine or tryptophan. D genes are given only for firm matches. Size is omitted from some rows. Given values are once, few, many or a class for expanded clones.

J: TRBJ2-2; V: TRBV10-3; D: TRBD2; size: NA; DNA: TGTGCCATCAGAGGGACTAGTGAGGCCGGGGAGCTGTTTTTT; CDR3: CAIRGTSEAGELFF
J: TRBJ1-4; V: TRBV28; D: NA; size: once; DNA: TGTGCCAGCAGCCTATATGCAACTAATGAAAAACTGTTTTTT; CDR3: CASSLYATNEKLFF
J: TRBJ2-7; V: TRBV30; D: TRBD1; size: NA; DNA: TGTGCCTGGAGTTCCAGGGGGTACGAGCAGTACTTC; CDR3: CAWSSRGYEQYF
J: TRBJ1-5; V: TRBV2; D: NA; size: NA; DNA: TGTGCCAGCAGTCGGGACCGACAAGGCAATCAGCCCCAGCATTTT; CDR3: CASSRDRQGNQPQHF
J: TRBJ1-3; V: TRBV21-1; D: NA; size: NA; DNA: TGTGCCAGCAGCAAAAGCGACGGATTCTCCGCTTTATCTGGAAACACCATATATTTT; CDR3: CASSKSDGFSALSGNTIYF
J: TRBJ2-3; V: TRBV7-2; D: NA; size: NA; DNA: TGTGCCAGCAGTTCCCGGGGGGCCGCGGCGGATACGCAGTATTTT; CDR3: CASSSRGAAADTQYF
J: TRBJ2-3; V: TRBV9; D: NA; size: NA; DNA: TGTGCCAGCAGCGTAGGCGGGACGCGCACAGATACGCAGTATTTT; CDR3: CASSVGGTRTDTQYF
J: TRBJ2-3; V: TRBV10-3; D: TRBD2; size: NA; DNA: TGTGCCATCAGTTCCGGGACTAGCGGGGTTGTGTCGTATTTT; CDR3: CAISSGTSGVVSYF
J: TRBJ2-1; V: TRBV5-8; D: NA; size: NA; DNA: TGTGCCAGCAGCCGAATAGACAATGAGCAGTTCTTC; CDR3: CASSRIDNEQFF
J: TRBJ2-3; V: TRBV9; D: TRBD2; size: NA; DNA: TGTGCCAGCAGCTCAGGACTAGCCACAGATACGCAGTATTTT; CDR3: CASSSGLATDTQYF
J: TRBJ1-3; V: TRBV5-1; D: NA; size: NA; DNA: TGCGCCAGCAGCCAGGGCTCAGGACGGGGAGTCACCATATATTTT; CDR3: CASSQGSGRGVTIYF
J: TRBJ1-2; V: TRBV2; D: NA; size: NA; DNA: TGTGCCAGCAGAAGAGAGGGGTCGGGCTATGGCTACACCTTC; CDR3: CASRREGSGYGYTF
J: TRBJ2-1; V: TRBV5-1; D: TRBD2; size: NA; DNA: TGCGCCAGCAGCTCCGGACTAGCGGGCCCCTACAATGAGCAGTTCTTC; CDR3: CASSSGLAGPYNEQFF
J: TRBJ2-2; V: TRBV30; D: NA; size: once; DNA: TGTGCCTGGATAAGACAGCTGAACACCGGGGAGCTGCTTTTT; CDR3: CAWIRQLNTGELLF
J: TRBJ1-1; V: TRBV7-2; D: NA; size: NA; DNA: TGTGCCAGCAGATTCAAGCTTCGGACTGAAGCTTTCTTT; CDR3: CASRFKLRTEAFF
J: TRBJ2-5; V: TRBV5-1; D: NA; size: NA; DNA: TGCGCCAGCAGCTCACCCGGCCAAGAGACCCAGTACTTC; CDR3: CASSSPGQETQYF
J: TRBJ2-2; V: TRBV12-2; D: NA; size: NA; DNA: TGTGCAAGTCGCCCAGCACGTCGGAGCGCTATTATTAACGGGGAGCTGTTTTTT; CDR3: CASRPARRSAIINGELFF
J: TRBJ2-1; V: TRBV29-1; D: NA; size: NA; DNA: TGCAGCGTTCCGAGGGACACGTACAATGAGCAGTTCTTC; CDR3: CSVPRDTYNEQFF
J: TRBJ2-5; V: TRBV11-2; D: NA; size: NA; DNA: TGTGCCAGCAGCTTCGACAGGGGAGGGCGAGAGACCCAGTACTTC; CDR3: CASSFDRGGRETQYF
J: TRBJ2-1; V: TRBV11-3; D: NA; size: NA; DNA: TGTGCCAGCAGCTCCGCCGGACGGGGAAATGAGCAGTTCTTC; CDR3: CASSSAGRGNEQFF
J: TRBJ2-2; V: TRBV2; D: NA; size: NA; DNA: TGTGCCAGCAGTGAAGTGAAAGGAGTTACCGGGGAGCTGTTTTTT; CDR3: CASSEVKGVTGELFF
J: TRBJ1-1; V: TRBV6-1; D: NA; size: NA; DNA: TGTGCCAGCAGTGACCCCAGGGGCCAGAACACTGAAGCTTTCTTT; CDR3: CASSDPRGQNTEAFF
J: TRBJ1-1; V: TRBV4-2; D: TRBD1; size: NA; DNA: TGTGCCAGCAGCCAAGGACAGGGAGACACTGAAGCTTTCTTT; CDR3: CASSQGQGDTEAFF
J: TRBJ1-1; V: TRBV19; D: TRBD1; size: NA; DNA: TGTGCCAGTAGTATAGCAGGGACCAGGGGGACTGAAGCTTTCTTT; CDR3: CASSIAGTRGTEAFF
J: TRBJ2-1; V: TRBV7-3; D: TRBD2; size: few; DNA: TGTGCCAGCAGCTCCCTTAGCGGGGGCGCCTACAATGAGCAGTTCTTC; CDR3: CASSSLSGGAYNEQFF
J: TRBJ1-1; V: TRBV28; D: TRBD1; size: few; DNA: TGTGCCAGCAGACTACCAGGGGGAAAGGCGGGTACTGAAGCTTTCTTT; CDR3: CASRLPGGKAGTEAFF
J: TRBJ2-5; V: TRBV9; D: TRBD2; size: NA; DNA: TGTGCCAGCAGCGTATCCGCGGGGGTCCAAGAGACCCAGTACTTC; CDR3: CASSVSAGVQETQYF
J: TRBJ2-2; V: TRBV5-1; D: NA; size: NA; DNA: TGCGCCAGCAGCCCGCTGGACGGCAGCGCGAACACCGGGGAGCTGTTTTTT; CDR3: CASSPLDGSANTGELFF
J: TRBJ2-2; V: TRBV30; D: TRBD1; size: NA; DNA: TGTGCCTGGAGGACGAGGGGGCCTGTTTTGGACACCGGGGAGCTGTTTTTT; CDR3: CAWRTRGPVLDTGELFF
J: TRBJ2-5; V: TRBV9; D: TRBD1; size: NA; DNA: TGTGCCAGCAGCCTACAGCTAACAGGGGATCGAGAGACCCAGTACTTC; CDR3: CASSLQLTGDRETQYF
J: TRBJ2-3; V: TRBV7-2; D: TRBD2; size: NA; DNA: TGTGCCAGCAGTTTAGCGGGGGAGATCACAGATACGCAGTATTTT; CDR3: CASSLAGEITDTQYF
J: TRBJ1-2; V: TRBV7-2; D: NA; size: once; DNA: TGTGCCAGCAGCTTAGCAACCAGGGATGGCTACACCTTC; CDR3: CASSLATRDGYTF
J: TRBJ1-2; V: TRBV11-2; D: TRBD1; size: NA; DNA: TGTGCCAGCAGCTCAGGGAGGGGGCTGGATGGCTACACCTTC; CDR3: CASSSGRGLDGYTF
J: TRBJ1-1; V: TRBV5-1; D: TRBD1; size: NA; DNA: TGCGCCAGCAGCTTGGGGGCCAGGGGGCTCACTGAAGCTTTCTTT; CDR3: CASSLGARGLTEAFF
J: TRBJ2-3; V: TRBV15; D: NA; size: NA; DNA: TGTGCCACCAGCAGAGATCGAGCTGCAGATACGCAGTATTTT; CDR3: CATSRDRAADTQYF
J: TRBJ2-1; V: TRBV27; D: NA; size: NA; DNA: TGTGCCAGCAGTCACGGACGGGCTAGGGCGTTCTTC; CDR3: CASSHGRARAFF
J: TRBJ2-3; V: TRBV28; D: TRBD2; size: NA; DNA: TGTGCCAGCAGTTTGCGGGGGGGCGCGGTCGCAGATACGCAGTATTTT; CDR3: CASSLRGGAVADTQYF
J: TRBJ1-5; V: TRBV6-1; D: TRBD1; size: few; DNA: TGTGCCAGCAGTGCCAACGGACAGGGGGTACAGCCCCAGCATTTT; CDR3: CASSANGQGVQPQHF
J: TRBJ2-5; V: TRBV28; D: TRBD1; size: NA; DNA: TGTGCCAGCAGTTTGCACGACAGGGATCAAGAGACCCAGTACTTC; CDR3: CASSLHDRDQETQYF
J: TRBJ1-1; V: TRBV12-5; D: NA; size: few; DNA: TGTGCTACCAAACCATCGGGGTCGGCGAACACTGAAGCTTTCTTT; CDR3: CATKPSGSANTEAFF
J: TRBJ1-4; V: TRBV30; D: TRBD1; size: NA; DNA: TGTGCCTCGACAGGGAATAATGAAAAACTGTTTTTT; CDR3: CASTGNNEKLFF